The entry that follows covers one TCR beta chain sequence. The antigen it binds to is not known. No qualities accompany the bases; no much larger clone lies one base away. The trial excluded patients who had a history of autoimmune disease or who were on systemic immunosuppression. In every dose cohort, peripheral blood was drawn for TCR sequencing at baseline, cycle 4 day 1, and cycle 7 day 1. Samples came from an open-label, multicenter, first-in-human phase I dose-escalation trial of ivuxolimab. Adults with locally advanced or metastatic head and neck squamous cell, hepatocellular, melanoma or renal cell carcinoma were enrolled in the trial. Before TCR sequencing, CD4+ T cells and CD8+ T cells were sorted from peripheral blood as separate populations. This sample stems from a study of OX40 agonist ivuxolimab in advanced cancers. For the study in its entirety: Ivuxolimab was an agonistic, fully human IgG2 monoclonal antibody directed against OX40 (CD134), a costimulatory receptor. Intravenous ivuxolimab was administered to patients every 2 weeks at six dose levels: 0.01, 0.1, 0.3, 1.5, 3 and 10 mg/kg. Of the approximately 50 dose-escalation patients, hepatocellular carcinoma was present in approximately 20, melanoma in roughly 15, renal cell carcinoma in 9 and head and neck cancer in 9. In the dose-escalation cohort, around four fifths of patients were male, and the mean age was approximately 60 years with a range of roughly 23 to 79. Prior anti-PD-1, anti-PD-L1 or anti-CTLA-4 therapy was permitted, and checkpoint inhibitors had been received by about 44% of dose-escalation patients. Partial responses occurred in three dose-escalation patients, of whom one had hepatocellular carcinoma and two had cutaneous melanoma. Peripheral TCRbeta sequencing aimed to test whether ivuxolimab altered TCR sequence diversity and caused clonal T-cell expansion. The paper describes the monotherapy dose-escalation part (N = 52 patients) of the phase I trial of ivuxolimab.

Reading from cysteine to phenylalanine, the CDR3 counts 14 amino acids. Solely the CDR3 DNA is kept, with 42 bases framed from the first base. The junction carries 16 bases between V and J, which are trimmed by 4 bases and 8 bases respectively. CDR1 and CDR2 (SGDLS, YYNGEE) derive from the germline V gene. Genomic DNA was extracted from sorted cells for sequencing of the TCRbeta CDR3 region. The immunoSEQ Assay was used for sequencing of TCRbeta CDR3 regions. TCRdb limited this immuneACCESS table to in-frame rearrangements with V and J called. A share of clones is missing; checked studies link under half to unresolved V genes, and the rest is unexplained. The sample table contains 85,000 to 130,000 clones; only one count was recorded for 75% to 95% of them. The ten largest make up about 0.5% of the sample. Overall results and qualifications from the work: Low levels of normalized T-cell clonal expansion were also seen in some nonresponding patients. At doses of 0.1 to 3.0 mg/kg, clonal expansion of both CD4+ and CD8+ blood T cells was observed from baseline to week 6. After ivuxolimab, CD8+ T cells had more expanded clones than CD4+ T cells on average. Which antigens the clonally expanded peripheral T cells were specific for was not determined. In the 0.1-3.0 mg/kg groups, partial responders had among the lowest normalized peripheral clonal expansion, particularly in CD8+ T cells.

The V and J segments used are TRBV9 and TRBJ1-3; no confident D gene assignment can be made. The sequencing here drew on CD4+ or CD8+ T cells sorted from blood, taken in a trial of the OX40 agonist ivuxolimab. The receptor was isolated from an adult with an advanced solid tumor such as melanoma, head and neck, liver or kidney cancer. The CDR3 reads CASSPRPVVDTIYF. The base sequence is TGTGCCAGCAGCCCCCGCCCCGTAGTGGACACCATATATTTT.